The rows below give T cell receptor beta chains drawn from one sample of a study of T cells after yellow fever vaccination. TCRdb re-called the 5' RACE reads with MiXCR, one entry per CDR3 protein. The sample yields more than 250,000 distinct CDR3 sequences, 6.5% to 8.5% seen once. The source was PBMCs, collected roughly 45 days after the first yellow fever vaccination. The receptors were gathered from a man between 18 and 35 years old who received the YFV17D yellow fever vaccine. CDR3s include the opening cysteine and the closing phenylalanine or tryptophan. The D gene is left open where the match is weak. Rows may omit the clone size; those that give it use once, few, many or a size class.

v_gene	d_gene	j_gene	abundance	CDR3nt	CDR3aa
TRBV29-1	NA	TRBJ2-7	few	TGCAGCGTTGAAGATCGTCAGGGCGTGGAATACGAGCAGTACTTC	CSVEDRQGVEYEQYF
TRBV20-1	NA	TRBJ1-1	few	TGCAGTCTCTCCAAGGGCGCCGGAGGGAACACTGAAGCTTTCTTT	CSLSKGAGGNTEAFF
TRBV5-4	TRBD1	TRBJ1-2	few	TGTGCCAGCAGCGAGACAGGGGGCGGTGGACTTAACTATGGCTACACCTTC	CASSETGGGGLNYGYTF
TRBV4-1	TRBD2	TRBJ2-7	few	TGCGCCAGCAGACAGACTAGCGGGGCCTACGAGCAGTACTTC	CASRQTSGAYEQYF
TRBV2	NA	TRBJ2-3	NA	TGTGCCAGCCGGCCTGAGACCGATACGCAGTATTTT	CASRPETDTQYF
TRBV6-1	TRBD2	TRBJ2-1	many	TGTGCCAGCAGTATAGCGGGGAGCTCCTACAATGAGCAGTTCTTC	CASSIAGSSYNEQFF
TRBV4-3	NA	TRBJ2-1	NA	TGCGCCAGCAGCCAAGAACCCCGGGGTGAGCAGTTCTTC	CASSQEPRGEQFF
TRBV12-3/TRBV12-4	NA	TRBJ1-5	many	TGTGCCAGCAGTTTCTTCCCCCTAGGTCAGCCCCAGCATTTT	CASSFFPLGQPQHF
TRBV7-2	NA	TRBJ2-2	few	TGTGCCAGCAGCTCACAGGGTCCCGGGGAGCTGTTTTTT	CASSSQGPGELFF
TRBV25-1	TRBD2	TRBJ2-5	few	TGTGCCAGCAGTGACCAACGTCTAGCGGAAGAGACCCAGTACTTC	CASSDQRLAEETQYF
TRBV4-1	TRBD2	TRBJ2-1	NA	TGTGCCAGCAGCCCGGGCGGGGGGAGCTCCTACAATGAGCAGTTCTTC	CASSPGGGSSYNEQFF
TRBV7-2	TRBD1	TRBJ2-5	few	TGTGCCAGCAGCCCACAGGGGTGGGAGACCCAGTACTTC	CASSPQGWETQYF
TRBV4-1	NA	TRBJ1-1	few	TGCGCCAGCAGCCAAGATAGACGGGGTTTCGCTGAAGCTTTCTTT	CASSQDRRGFAEAFF
TRBV5-1	NA	TRBJ2-1	few	TGCGCCACCACCGTAGGGGGTTTCAACAATGAGCAGTTCTTC	CATTVGGFNNEQFF
TRBV2	NA	TRBJ1-5	few	TGTGCCAGCAGTCCACTCAGTAGCAATCAGCCCCAGCATTTT	CASSPLSSNQPQHF
TRBV19	NA	TRBJ2-5	few	TGTGCCAGTAGAGCAGAGGGCTGGCGAGAGACCCAGTACTTC	CASRAEGWRETQYF
TRBV13	NA	TRBJ2-5	NA	TGTGCCAGCAGCTTAGGCCGTCAGGGGAGGGAGACCCAGTACTTC	CASSLGRQGRETQYF
TRBV30	NA	TRBJ1-2	few	TGTGCCTATCGGACCTATGGCTACACCTTC	CAYRTYGYTF
TRBV4-1	TRBD1	TRBJ2-6	NA	TGCGCCAGCAGCCAAGATCAAGGGGGCGGTGGGGCCAACGTCCTGACTTTC	CASSQDQGGGGANVLTF
TRBV7-2	NA	TRBJ1-5	NA	TGTGCCAGCAGCTTAGGGGGGCTCTCTCCCCAGCATTTT	CASSLGGLSPQHF
TRBV5-5	TRBD2	TRBJ2-5	many	TGTGCCAGCAGCGCGGGAGTCAGGGAGACCCAGTACTTC	CASSAGVRETQYF
TRBV13	NA	TRBJ1-5	many	TGTGCCAGCAGCTTAGGAGGGGATAGCAATCAGCCCCAGCATTTT	CASSLGGDSNQPQHF